This T cell receptor beta chain was sequenced during a study of T cells of healthy individuals. MiXCR, run by TCRdb on the 5' RACE reads, gives a single entry per CDR3 protein. The sample records 100,000 or so distinct CDR3 sequences, roughly a sixth being singletons. Ten or more counts support this clonotype. There are 14 residues in the CDR3. V was trimmed by 4 bases and J by 3 bases, leaving 12 bases between them. Germline V gene sequence: CDR1 SGHNT, CDR2 YYREEE (reference sequence). J is TRBJ2-3 and V is TRBV5-4; D is uncertain. This receptor was obtained from a human donor in good health. DNA for the CDR3: TGTGCCAGCAGCCAGAAGAGAGGAACAGATACGCAGTATTTT. Its translation: CASSQKRGTDTQYF.